The 23 T cell receptor beta chains below come from one sample, sequenced in a study of blood T cell repertoires in COVID-19. Assay: immunoSEQ multiplex PCR; the TCRdb copy retains only in-frame clones and omits some. The profile shows over 70,000 clones, roughly 80% of them singletons. Input material: peripheral blood. The source of these receptors is a human donor in a cohort sampled during active COVID-19.

This chain joins TRBV7-3 and TRBJ1-1; D may be TRBD1 (5 bases). The length of the CDR3 is 13 residues. V was clipped by 2 bases and J by 4 bases, with 8 bases between them. The germline V gene has CDR1 SGHTA and CDR2 FQGTGA. The CDR3 DNA reads as TGTGCCAGCAGCTTAGGGGGGAGCACTGAAGCTTTCTTT. Residues: CASSLGGSTEAFF.

The gene calls are TRBV9 and TRBJ2-3; TRBD2 might be the D (5 bases). This CDR3 spans 15 amino acids. V was cut by 3 bases and J by 6 bases, with 17 bases left in between. CDR1 SGDLS and CDR2 YYNGEE come from the germline V gene. In nucleotides, the CDR3 is TGTGCCAGCAGCGCGGGCGCACTAGTGGAGGATACGCAGTATTTT. As protein: CASSAGALVEDTQYF.

The chain has TRBV28 and TRBJ2-4, with 12 bases identical to TRBD1. This CDR3 has 15 residues. The germline CDR1 and CDR2 sequences are MDHEN and SYDVKM. V dropped 2 bases and J dropped 8; count of bases not matched to a gene: 4. The CDR3 DNA reads TGTGCCAGCAGTTTACCGGGACAGGGGGCGGACATTCAGTACTTC. Translated: CASSLPGQGADIQYF.

The chain uses TRBV6-5 and TRBJ2-1; TRBD2 matches at 10 bases. This CDR3 is built from 15 residues. Germline V gene sequence: CDR1 MNHEY, CDR2 SVGAGI. The J segment lost 1 base and the V segment lost 6 bases, leaving 3 bases of the junction unmatched. The CDR3 sequence is CASSSSGRSYNEQFF. DNA of the CDR3: TGTGCCAGCAGCTCTAGCGGGAGATCCTACAATGAGCAGTTCTTC.

V is TRBV27 and J is TRBJ1-6, with 8 bases identical to TRBD1. In germline, CDR1 is MNHEY, CDR2 SMNVEV (reference sequence). J gave up 8 bases and V 5 bases, and 8 bases lay outside the gene matches. The CDR3 covers 15 residues. In nucleotides, the CDR3 is TGTGCCAGCAGTGAACGGACAGGGTGGGATTCACCCCTCCACTTT. This gives the protein CASSERTGWDSPLHF.

The chain recombines TRBV29-1 with TRBJ2-5; perhaps TRBD2 as D (7 bases). This CDR3 comprises 15 residues. With 6 bases removed from V and 4 bases from J, the gap between germline ends came to 21 bases. Germline CDR1 SQVTM, CDR2 ANQGSEA. CDR3 nucleotide sequence: TGCAGCGTGCCCGGGGGCGGGAGCTCCCCAGAGACCCAGTACTTC. Translated: CSVPGGGSSPETQYF.

This chain links TRBV5-1 with TRBJ2-3, with 9 bases identical to TRBD2. Germline-derived CDR1 and CDR2 are SGHRS and YFSETQ. CDR3 length: 16 amino acids. V gave up 8 bases and J gave up 4 bases; unmatched junction bases: 14. CDR3 residues: CASAGGNGGRPDTQYF. The DNA of the CDR3 is TGCGCCAGTGCGGGGGGGAACGGCGGGAGGCCAGATACGCAGTATTTT.

By sample fraction, this clone is medium-sized. The V gene is TRBV28, the J gene TRBJ2-5; 7 bases are a match to TRBD2. After removal of 2 bases from V and 7 bases from J, the junction contained 16 bases not matched to a gene. CDR3 length equals 17 residues. Germline V lookup: CDR1 MDHEN, CDR2 SYDVKM. The CDR3 nucleotides read TGTGCCAGCAGTTTAGTAGGGGAGGGGCAGGCCCTTGGGACCCAGTACTTC. The encoded protein is CASSLVGEGQALGTQYF. The variable domain in full, completed from reference TRBV28 and TRBJ2-5, reads DVKVTQSSRYLVKRTGEKVFLECVQDMDHENMFWYRQDPGLGLRLIYFSYDVKMKEKGDIPEGYSVSREKKERFSLILESASTNQTSMYLCASSLVGEGQALGTQYFGPGTRLLVL.

J is TRBJ1-6 and V is TRBV9; possibly TRBD1 for D (5 bases). V was shortened by 0 bases and J by 10 bases, with 14 bases between the two germline ends. The CDR3 runs to 15 residues. The germline V gene encodes CDR1 SGDLS and CDR2 YYNGEE. CDR3 sequence (DNA): TGTGCCAGCAGCGTAGTCGCAGGGTCAAGGTCACCCCTCCACTTT. It encodes CASSVVAGSRSPLHF.

The chain employs TRBV29-1 and TRBJ1-5, with 7 bases aligning to TRBD1. CDR3 size: 13 residues. The germline CDR1 and CDR2 sequences are SQVTM and ANQGSEA. J gave up 4 bases and V 6 bases, and 6 bases lay outside the gene matches. The CDR3 reads CSVATGLNQPQHF. The CDR3 DNA is TGCAGCGTCGCGACAGGGTTGAATCAGCCCCAGCATTTT.

V and J are TRBV28 and TRBJ1-4; maybe TRBD1 (6 bases). The CDR3 runs to 16 residues. Trimming took off 6 bases at V and 0 bases at J, with 14 bases between the two ends. Germline V CDR1 and CDR2: MDHEN, SYDVKM. The CDR3 sequence: CASSLGTIATNEKLFF. The CDR3 DNA follows: TGTGCCAGCAGCCTAGGGACAATAGCAACTAATGAAAAACTGTTTTTT.

This chain joins TRBV7-8 and TRBJ1-2, with D maybe TRBD1 (5 bases). Looked up from germline, CDR1 is SGHVS and CDR2 is FQNEAQ. The V and J ends lost 5 bases and 8 bases respectively, with 21 bases between them. This CDR3 is built from 15 residues. This CDR3 is CASSPSGGREEGYTF. CDR3 DNA: TGTGCCAGCAGCCCTTCGGGAGGCAGGGAGGAAGGCTACACCTTC.

V and J are TRBV15 and TRBJ2-4, with TRBD1 matching over 8 bases. The germline gives CDR1 LNHNV, CDR2 YYDKDF (reference sequence). The CDR3 is made up of 15 amino acids. After removal of 3 bases from V and 3 bases from J, the junction contained 4 bases not matched to a gene. This CDR3 is CATSRTDRDKNIQYF. CDR3 sequence (DNA): TGTGCCACCAGCAGGACGGACAGGGACAAAAACATTCAGTACTTC.

This chain joins TRBV7-3 and TRBJ2-7, with 8 bases fitting TRBD1. V lost 0 bases and J lost 1; bases outside the gene matches: 2. The CDR3 is 15 residues long. Germline V lookup: CDR1 SGHTA, CDR2 FQGTGA. CDR3 loop: CASSLTGTGSYEQYF. DNA of the CDR3: TGTGCCAGCAGCTTAACGGGGACAGGTTCCTACGAGCAGTACTTC.

The V gene is TRBV7-8, the J gene TRBJ1-1; no clear D gene. CDR1 and CDR2 from the germline V gene are SGHVS and FQNEAQ. This CDR3 comprises 14 residues. Trimming cost V 0 bases and J 3 bases, with 8 bases left between them. The CDR3 DNA reads TGTGCCAGCAGCTTAGCTTCGGGGTACACTGAAGCTTTCTTT. Translating it yields CASSLASGYTEAFF.

The table lists this clone with a count of one. The chain couples TRBV27 to TRBJ1-1; D is unclear. The CDR3 consists of 14 residues. The V gene's germline CDR1 is MNHEY and CDR2 SMNVEV (reference sequence). V was trimmed by 3 bases and J by 2 bases, leaving 10 bases between them. In DNA form, the CDR3 reads TGTGCCAGCAGTTTTTCAGGTCTTAACACTGAAGCTTTCTTT. Protein sequence: CASSFSGLNTEAFF.

The CDR3 sequence: CATADRSGASDTQYF. The DNA for the CDR3 is TGTGCCACAGCGGACAGGTCGGGGGCTTCAGATACGCAGTATTTT. The chain couples TRBV27 to TRBJ2-3; D might be TRBD1 (7 bases). The V and J ends lost 10 bases and 4 bases respectively, with 21 bases between them. CDR1 is MNHEY and CDR2 is SMNVEV in the germline V gene (reference sequence). The CDR3 covers 15 residues.

The V and J genes are TRBV7-2 and TRBJ2-3; 7 bases match TRBD2. Germline V gene lookup returns CDR1 SGHTA and CDR2 FQGNSA. The CDR3 runs 12 residues. Losses at the gene ends were 4 bases for V and 10 bases for J; bases not matched to a gene: 5. The CDR3 here is CASSSQRDSQYF. The DNA of the CDR3 is TGTGCCAGCAGCTCTCAGCGGGATTCGCAGTATTTT.

In regard to this clone: The germline gene is not matched at one end of the junction; a read error may be the cause. The rearrangement joins TRBV6-1 to TRBJ1-1, with D tentatively TRBD1 (5 bases). The germline CDR1 and CDR2 sequences are MNHNS and SASEGT. The CDR3 contains 13 residues. DNA for the CDR3: TGTGCCAGCAGCGAAGGGGCGTGGACTGAAGCTTTCTTT. Protein product: CASSEGAWTEAFF.

The chain has TRBV15 and TRBJ1-5; D uncertain. The germline CDR1 and CDR2 sequences are LNHNV and YYDKDF (reference sequence). The CDR3 is 13 amino acids. V gave up 0 bases and J gave up 4 bases, with 4 bases separating them. CDR3 in amino acids: CATSRDINQPQHF. Here the CDR3 DNA reads TGTGCCACCAGCAGAGATATAAATCAGCCCCAGCATTTT.

CDR3 loop: CASSPRGKITYEQYF. In DNA form, the CDR3 reads TGTGCCAGCTCCCCCCGGGGAAAAATTACCTACGAGCAGTACTTC. The chain recombines TRBV2 with TRBJ2-7, with a weak D call TRBD2 (5 bases). The CDR3 sequence is 15 residues long. Trimming cost V 8 bases and J 2 bases, with 19 bases left between them. Germline lookup yields CDR1 SNHLY and CDR2 FYNNEI.

This sequence joins TRBV10-3 and TRBJ1-5; 7 bases fit TRBD1. Trimming removed 6 bases from V and 4 bases from J; junction bases left unmatched: 6. This CDR3 contains 14 residues. Germline V gene lookup returns CDR1 ENHRY and CDR2 SYGVKD. In DNA form, the CDR3 reads TGTGCCATCAGAGGGGACAGCCCAAATCAGCCCCAGCATTTT. Encoded protein: CAIRGDSPNQPQHF.

The CDR3 here is CASSLRSRGEREFYNEQFF. Written as DNA, the CDR3 is TGTGCCAGCAGCTTAAGGTCCCGGGGCGAGCGGGAGTTCTACAATGAGCAGTTCTTC. The gene calls are TRBV7-3 and TRBJ2-1; TRBD2 agrees at 8 bases. Germline CDR1 is SGHTA and CDR2 is FQGTGA. The CDR3 sequence is 19 residues long. V shed 1 base, J shed 3 bases, and the junction held 14 bases outside the gene matches.